Each of the 3 T cell receptor beta chains below was sequenced from the same sample in a study of naive and memory T cell subsets. For these receptors, no antigen is known. Study-level points and caveats: Naive repertoires, especially CD8, held a few larger clonotypes, possibly memory cells re-expressing CD45RA.

Two oligonucleotides, mixed equimolar, formed the beta constant-region primer covering TRBC1 and TRBC2. The ligated cDNA underwent four PCR rounds using SP2 and nested alpha and beta constant-region primers. In TCRdb, the UMI-ligation and nested PCR reads were re-called with MiXCR into one record per CDR3 protein. The data show approximately 150,000 distinct CDR3 sequences, approximately 20% seen once. The sequenced sample consisted of naive CD8+ T cells from blood. The receptors here all came from a human donor in good health.

This clonotype has only a few counts. The V and J genes are TRBV16 and TRBJ1-2, with 7 bases identical to TRBD1. The CDR3 has 16 amino acids. The V segment lost 2 bases and the J segment 8 bases; nucleotides outside the gene matches: 14. Germline CDR1 and CDR2: KGHSY and FQNENV. CDR3 nucleotides: TGTGCCAGCAGCCAAGTGGAGACAGGGATAGTAGGAGGCTACACCTTC. As protein: CASSQVETGIVGGYTF.

V gene TRBV12-3 or TRBV12-4 combines with J gene TRBJ2-7; TRBD1 might be the D (6 bases). The CDR3 has 14 residues. The germline V and J ends were trimmed by 3 bases and 4 bases, with 13 bases remaining between them. CDR3: CASSFTGTPYEQYF. The CDR3 DNA reads TGTGCCAGCAGTTTTACCGGGACACCTTACGAGCAGTACTTC.

This clonotype was counted only a few times. In DNA, the CDR3 is TGCAGCGTTGCAGGGGGCATCGGTCAGCCCCAGCATTTT. Its translation is CSVAGGIGQPQHF. The J gene is TRBJ1-5, the V gene TRBV29-1; 8 bases agree with TRBD1. V shed 4 bases and J 6 bases; nucleotides not matched to a gene: 5. The CDR3 contains 13 residues. Germline CDR1 reads SQVTM; CDR2 reads ANQGSEA.